This T cell receptor beta chain was found in a study of technical replicates of blood from four donors. Trimming took 4 bases from V and 0 from J, leaving 6 bases between them. Germline V CDR1 and CDR2: GTSNPN, SVGIG (reference sequence). The CDR3 consists of 13 residues. Sequenced by immunoSEQ multiplex PCR; TCRdb stores in-frame clones only, minus some. The sample has about 97,000 clones, under 96% seen once. The V gene is TRBV30, the J gene TRBJ2-2; D remains unclear. The sequencing input was T cells isolated from PBMCs. The receptor was derived from a human donor in good health. The CDR3 DNA is TGTGCCTGGACGAGTTCGAACACCGGGGAGCTGTTTTTT. Translation: CAWTSSNTGELFF.